This TCR beta chain stems from a study of technical replicates of blood from a few donors. The data were produced by immunoSEQ multiplex PCR, yet TCRdb's version contains in-frame clones alone and is incomplete. The sample includes about 90,000 clones, around 92% of them seen just once. The clonotype was recovered from a human donor in good health. The sample consisted of T cells isolated from PBMCs.

CDR3 DNA sequence: TGTGCCAGCAGTGACACCATGGGCGGGGTCGCGCCCCAGCATTTT. Its translation: CASSDTMGGVAPQHF. The chain recombines TRBV6-1 with TRBJ1-5, with unresolved D. The germline gives CDR1 MNHNS, CDR2 SASEGT. Trimming removed 3 bases from V and 9 bases from J, with 18 bases in between. The CDR3 spans 15 residues.